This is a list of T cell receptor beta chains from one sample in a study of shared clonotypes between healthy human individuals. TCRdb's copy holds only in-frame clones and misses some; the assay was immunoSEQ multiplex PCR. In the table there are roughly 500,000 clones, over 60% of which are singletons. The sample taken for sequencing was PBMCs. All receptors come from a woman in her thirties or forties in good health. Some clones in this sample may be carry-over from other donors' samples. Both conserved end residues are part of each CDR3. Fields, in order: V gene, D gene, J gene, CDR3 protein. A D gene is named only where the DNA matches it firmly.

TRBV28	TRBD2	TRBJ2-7	CATLPSGSYEQYF
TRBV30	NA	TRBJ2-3	CAWSIGISTDTQYF
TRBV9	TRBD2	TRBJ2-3	CASSRDGTSGGTDTQYF
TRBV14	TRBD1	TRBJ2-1	CASSQTGQGNYNEQFF
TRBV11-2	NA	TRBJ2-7	CASSLVPLTPSYEQYF
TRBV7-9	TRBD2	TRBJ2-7	CASSSGPGGPYEQYF
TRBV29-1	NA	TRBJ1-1	CSAIIQTLNTEAFF
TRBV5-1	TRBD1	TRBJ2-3	CASSSDRGSDTQYF
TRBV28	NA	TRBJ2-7	CASRGPTVYEQYF
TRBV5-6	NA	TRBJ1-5	CASSIGAVNQPQHF
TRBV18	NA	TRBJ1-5	CASSPQDGYSNQPQHF
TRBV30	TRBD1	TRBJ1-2	CAWSLPLTGGASYGYTF
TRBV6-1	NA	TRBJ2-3	CASSEVGGSADTQYF
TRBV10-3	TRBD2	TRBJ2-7	CAISELGLAGSYEQYF
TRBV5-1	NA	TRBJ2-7	CASSPSSYEQYF